This TCR beta chain was retrieved from a study of lymphopenia after photon versus proton radiotherapy. V shed 7 bases and J shed 6 bases, with 13 bases lying between them. Germline V gene lookup returns CDR1 SQVTM and CDR2 ANQGSEA. CDR3 length: 12 amino acids. Assay: immunoSEQ multiplex PCR; the TCRdb copy retains only in-frame clones and omits some. The sample has approximately 70,000 clones; approximately 86% are singletons. This receptor was taken from a man aged 80 or over with esophageal cancer. J is TRBJ2-1 and V is TRBV29-1; possibly TRBD1 for D (6 bases). Source: peripheral blood, taken from a patient treated with proton-based radiotherapy. The CDR3 bases are TGCAGCGGCATATGGACAGCCAATGAGCAGTTCTTC. This sequence encodes CSGIWTANEQFF.